The source of this T cell receptor (beta chain) is a study of T cell repertoires in cytomegalovirus infection. Via MiXCR, TCRdb re-called the reads, giving one row per CDR3 protein. Among about 150,000 distinct CDR3 sequences listed, about 31% were seen once. As regards this clonotype: What it binds is unknown.

This clonotype was sampled from a human donor in good health (CMV status not recorded). Some clones in this sample may be carry-over from other donors' samples. Sequenced here: CD8+ T cells from cultured PBMCs, sampled from culture after CMV antigen stimulation.

In nucleotides, the CDR3 is TGTGCCAGCAGCAGCGGGGGGTTGGGCACAGATACGCAGTATTTT. Translated: CASSSGGLGTDTQYF. The rearrangement joins TRBV5-4 to TRBJ2-3, with 9 bases fitting TRBD2. Trimming cost V 4 bases and J 1 base; bases outside gene matches: 4. The CDR3 spans 15 residues. Germline CDR1 and CDR2: SGHNT and YYREEE (reference sequence).